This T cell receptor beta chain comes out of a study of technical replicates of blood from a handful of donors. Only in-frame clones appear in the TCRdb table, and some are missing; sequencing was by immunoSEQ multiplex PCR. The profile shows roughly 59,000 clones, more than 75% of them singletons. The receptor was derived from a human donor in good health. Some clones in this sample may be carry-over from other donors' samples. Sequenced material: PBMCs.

In DNA, the CDR3 is TGTGCCAGCGCTAGGGACACCCAACGCAATGAGCAGTTCTTC. It is translated as CASARDTQRNEQFF. The V call is TRBV9, the J call TRBJ2-1, with D possibly being TRBD1 (6 bases). V was cut by 7 bases and J by 6 bases, with 17 bases left in between. The CDR3 consists of 14 residues. The V gene's germline CDR1 is SGDLS and CDR2 YYNGEE.